A single sample is the source of the 25 T cell receptor beta chains below, sequenced in a study of CD8 T cells in ankylosing spondylitis. TCRdb reprocessed the 5' RACE reads via MiXCR and lists one record per CDR3 protein. This table holds some 46,000 distinct CDR3 sequences, 11% found once. Sequencing input: blood, either unsorted or a sorted T cell fraction (not recorded which). The source of these receptors is a male donor with ankylosing spondylitis or in good health (not recorded which).

This sequence joins TRBV6-1 and TRBJ2-2, with D possibly being TRBD2 (5 bases). Germline V gene lookup returns CDR1 MNHNS and CDR2 SASEGT. CDR3 size: 14 residues. The V and J ends lost 6 bases and 4 bases respectively, with 12 bases between them. CDR3 protein: CASRRLSGTGELFF. CDR3 nucleotides: TGTGCCAGCAGGAGACTATCCGGCACCGGGGAGCTGTTTTTT.

This clonotype was found a few times. The CDR3, as DNA: TGCGCCAGCAGCCCTAGCGGGGGGGCACGGACAGATACGCAGTATTTT. Its protein is CASSPSGGARTDTQYF. This chain links TRBV5-1 with TRBJ2-3; 12 bases are a match to TRBD2. Losses at the gene ends were 4 bases for V and 3 bases for J; bases not matched to a gene: 6. The CDR3 consists of 16 residues. Germline values: CDR1 SGHRS, CDR2 YFSETQ.

This clonotype was observed many times. As DNA, the CDR3 is TGCAGTCCCGACTTGGGCAGGGGAGCTTACTATGGCTACACCTTC. This sequence encodes CSPDLGRGAYYGYTF. V and J are TRBV20-1 and TRBJ1-2; TRBD1 is a possible D gene (6 bases). The CDR3 spans 15 residues. The germline V gene encodes CDR1 DFQATT and CDR2 SNEGSKA (reference sequence). V was cut by 8 bases and J by 3 bases, with 22 bases left in between.

This clonotype was detected many times. This chain connects TRBV12-3 or TRBV12-4 to TRBJ1-1; 8 nucleotides match TRBD1. V was clipped by 6 bases and J by 3 bases; unmatched bases: 3. This CDR3 contains 13 residues. The CDR3: CASRRGQDTEAFF. The CDR3, as DNA: TGTGCCAGCAGGCGGGGACAGGACACTGAAGCTTTCTTT.

Many counts were recorded for this clonotype. The rearrangement uses TRBV19 and TRBJ2-2; TRBD1 aligns across 7 bases. The CDR3 covers 15 residues. Germline values: CDR1 LNHDA, CDR2 SQIVND (reference sequence). V dropped 6 bases and J dropped 5; count of bases not matched to a gene: 9. The CDR3 loop is CASSVGTDPTGELFF. The CDR3 DNA follows: TGTGCCAGTAGCGTGGGGACAGATCCGACCGGGGAGCTGTTTTTT.

This clonotype was observed many times. V usage is TRBV3-1 and J usage is TRBJ2-2; D could derive from TRBD1 or TRBD2 (5 bases each). V was trimmed by 1 base and J by 5 bases, leaving 11 bases between them. From germline, CDR1 is LGHDT and CDR2 YNNKEL (reference sequence). This CDR3 spans 15 amino acids. The CDR3 DNA sequence: TGTGCCAGCAGCCAAGTCCCGAGGGGTACCGGGGAGCTGTTTTTT. Translating gives CASSQVPRGTGELFF. Full variable domain (remainder filled in from reference TRBV3-1 and TRBJ2-2): DTAVSQTPKYLVTQMGNDKSIKCEQNLGHDTMYWYKQDSKKFLKIMFSYNNKELIINETVPNRFSPKSPDKAHLNLHINSLELGDSAVYFCASSQVPRGTGELFFGEGSRLTVL.

J is TRBJ2-3 and V is TRBV6-1, with TRBD2 as a possible D gene (6 bases). CDR1 and CDR2 (germline): MNHNS, SASEGT. Trimming took 8 bases from V and 1 from J, leaving 16 bases between them. The CDR3 spans 15 residues. CDR3 DNA: TGTGCCAGCTCAAATAGGCGGGGCCGCACAGATACGCAGTATTTT. The encoded protein is CASSNRRGRTDTQYF.

The sample holds many counts of this clonotype. The chain carries TRBV5-1 and TRBJ1-2, with a weak D call TRBD1 (5 bases). The CDR3 length is 17 residues. Trimming removed 5 bases at V and 5 bases at J, with 25 bases between. Germline loops: CDR1 SGHRS, CDR2 YFSETQ. CDR3 DNA: TGCGCCAGCAGTCCCGGGGCCGATACCGCCCGGTCTTATGGCTACACCTTC. Translation gives CASSPGADTARSYGYTF.

The J gene is TRBJ2-3, the V gene TRBV5-1, with a weak D call TRBD1 (5 bases). Germline V gene lookup returns CDR1 SGHRS and CDR2 YFSETQ. The V and J ends lost 0 bases and 6 bases respectively, with 17 bases between them. This CDR3 comprises 16 residues. The CDR3, as DNA: TGCGCCAGCAGCTTGGCTTGGGGCTTGTTGAGGGATACGCAGTATTTT. It codes for CASSLAWGLLRDTQYF.

This clonotype has at least ten counts. This rearrangement joins TRBV2 to TRBJ1-4; D gene ambiguous. Trimming pared 6 bases from V and 2 bases from J, leaving 10 bases between. The CDR3 is 14 amino acids. Germline V gene sequence: CDR1 SNHLY, CDR2 FYNNEI. The CDR3 DNA follows: TGTGCCAGCAGGATACAGCGGACTAATGAAAAACTGTTTTTT. It codes for CASRIQRTNEKLFF. Variable domain in full (rest from reference TRBV2 and TRBJ1-4): EPEVTQTPSHQVTQMGQEVILRCVPISNHLYFYWYRQILGQKVEFLVSFYNNEISEKSEIFDDQFSVERPDGSNFTLKIRSTKLEDSAMYFCASRIQRTNEKLFFGSGTQLSVL.

At least ten counts were recorded for this clonotype. The genes are TRBV4-2 and TRBJ2-4; D possibly corresponds to TRBD2 (5 bases). In germline, CDR1 is LGHNA, CDR2 YNFKEQ. Trimming removed 6 bases at V and 3 bases at J, with 12 bases between. The length of the CDR3 is 14 residues. For the CDR3, the DNA is TGTGCCAGCAGACTAGACTCAGGCAAAAACATTCAGTACTTC. Translation: CASRLDSGKNIQYF.

This clonotype was found many times. The rearrangement uses TRBV5-1 and TRBJ2-2, with TRBD1 matching 7 bases. The CDR3 covers 15 residues. The germline V gene encodes CDR1 SGHRS and CDR2 YFSETQ. With 1 base clipped from V and 0 bases from J, the junction kept 0 bases outside the gene matches. CDR3 DNA sequence: TGCGCCAGCAGCTTGCAGGGGGCGAACACCGGGGAGCTGTTTTTT. Its translation is CASSLQGANTGELFF.

This clonotype occurred a few times. The V and J genes are TRBV10-3 and TRBJ2-6; TRBD2 is a possible D gene (5 bases). The V gene lost 3 bases and the J gene lost 3 bases, with 12 bases spanning the gap. This CDR3 is built from 16 residues. Germline loops: CDR1 ENHRY, CDR2 SYGVKD. The CDR3 DNA reads as TGTGCCATCAGTGAATTGCGGGCAGGTGGGGCCAACGTCCTGACTTTC. This gives the protein CAISELRAGGANVLTF.

This clonotype was picked up a small number of times. The chain employs TRBV7-9 and TRBJ2-2, with D unresolved. Germline CDR1 SEHNR, CDR2 FQNEAQ (reference sequence). The CDR3 covers 14 residues. V lost 5 bases to trimming and J lost 0 bases, with 7 bases between them. In DNA form, the CDR3 reads TGTGCCAGCAGCGACGGAACGAACACCGGGGAGCTGTTTTTT. It yields the protein CASSDGTNTGELFF.

This clonotype showed up many times. This chain links TRBV20-1 with TRBJ1-1; D might be TRBD1 (6 bases). V lost 0 bases and J 3 bases, leaving 11 bases between the germline ends. The CDR3 consists of 14 residues. Germline V gives CDR1 DFQATT, CDR2 SNEGSKA (reference sequence). The CDR3 is CSARDLGGHTEAFF. The CDR3 DNA sequence: TGCAGTGCTAGAGATCTCGGGGGGCACACTGAAGCTTTCTTT.

This clonotype was observed once. The chain joins TRBV20-1 to TRBJ2-3; weak D call: TRBD2 (6 bases). Trimming pared 3 bases from V and 0 bases from J, leaving 7 bases between. The CDR3 is 13 residues long. Germline V CDR1 and CDR2: DFQATT, SNEGSKA (reference sequence). This CDR3 reads CSARAGSTDTQYF. The CDR3 nucleotides are TGCAGTGCTAGGGCGGGGAGCACAGATACGCAGTATTTT.

The rearrangement links TRBV5-1 to TRBJ2-1; D ambiguous. V was pared by 1 base and J by 4 bases, with 15 bases between. Germline CDR1 SGHRS, CDR2 YFSETQ. The CDR3 is 16 amino acids. In nucleotides, the CDR3 is TGCGCCAGCAGCTTGTACGGGCTGACGGAGTACAATGAGCAGTTCTTC. Protein product: CASSLYGLTEYNEQFF.

This clonotype was found many times. The rearrangement links TRBV29-1 to TRBJ1-4, with D tentatively TRBD1 (6 bases). This CDR3 is 13 amino acids long. Germline CDR1 and CDR2: SQVTM and ANQGSEA. The V end lost 2 bases, the J end lost 7 bases, and 11 bases lay between the germline ends. CDR3 protein: CSVERGSGEKLFF. The CDR3 nucleotides read TGCAGCGTTGAAAGGGGGTCGGGTGAAAAACTGTTTTTT.

This clonotype was seen many times. V gene TRBV25-1 combines with J gene TRBJ2-5, with TRBD2 matching 7 bases. Germline values: CDR1 MGHDK, CDR2 SYGVNS. The V segment lost 6 bases and the J segment 5 bases; nucleotides outside the gene matches: 12. There are 15 residues in the CDR3. In DNA, the CDR3 is TGTGCCAGCAGGGGGATGGGGGGGACGTATGAGACCCAGTACTTC. Its protein product is CASRGMGGTYETQYF.

The CDR3 here is CASSFRQGIRITEAFF. CDR3 nucleotides: TGTGCCAGCAGCTTTCGGCAGGGGATTCGAATCACTGAAGCTTTCTTT. The chain joins TRBV7-2 to TRBJ1-1, with a weak D call TRBD1 (6 bases). The V and J ends lost 3 bases and 4 bases respectively, with 18 bases between them. The CDR3 consists of 16 residues. The germline V gene has CDR1 SGHTA and CDR2 FQGNSA. Full variable domain (missing parts from reference TRBV7-2 and TRBJ1-1): GAGVSQSPSNKVTEKGKDVELRCDPISGHTALYWYRQSLGQGLEFLIYFQGNSAPDKSGLPSDRFSAERTGGSVSTLTIQRTQQEDSAVYLCASSFRQGIRITEAFFGQGTRLTVV.

In its sample, this clonotype was seen many times. V and J are TRBV11-2 and TRBJ2-3; D ambiguous. Trimming cost V 1 base and J 8 bases, with 7 bases left between them. The CDR3 is 12 amino acids. Germline CDR1 and CDR2: SGHAT and FQNNGV. The CDR3 bases are TGTGCCAGCAGCTTAGTATCGGGTACGCAGTATTTT. Its protein product is CASSLVSGTQYF.

This clonotype has at least ten counts. The chain joins TRBV6-1 to TRBJ2-1; 7 nucleotides align to TRBD1. The ends lost 0 bases at V and 12 bases at J; junction bases unmatched: 5. This CDR3 is 13 amino acids long. The germline V gene has CDR1 MNHNS and CDR2 SASEGT. The CDR3 is CASSEAQGTGQFF. CDR3 nucleotides: TGTGCCAGCAGTGAAGCACAGGGGACGGGGCAGTTCTTC.

The chain combines TRBV5-1 with TRBJ2-2, with D possibly being TRBD1 (6 bases). Germline V gene lookup returns CDR1 SGHRS and CDR2 YFSETQ. CDR3 size: 17 residues. Between the trimmed V and J ends, which lost 0 bases and 5 bases, there was a span of 17 bases. In DNA, the CDR3 is TGCGCCAGCAGCTTGGCCCAGGGGATTGTAAGGACCGGGGAGCTGTTTTTT. It specifies CASSLAQGIVRTGELFF.

In this sample, this clonotype turned up many times. V and J are TRBV20-1 and TRBJ2-7; D possibly uses TRBD1 or TRBD2 (6 bases each). CDR1 and CDR2 from the germline V gene are DFQATT and SNEGSKA (reference sequence). V lost 4 bases to trimming and J lost 3 bases, with 13 bases between them. The CDR3 is 13 amino acids. The CDR3 bases are TGCAGTGCTAAGGAGGGGGTGGACTACGAGCAGTACTTC. It translates to CSAKEGVDYEQYF.

This clonotype was seen many times. J is TRBJ2-5 and V is TRBV5-1; 11 bases fit TRBD1. After removal of 3 bases from V and 4 bases from J, the junction contained 5 bases not matched to a gene. Germline values: CDR1 SGHRS, CDR2 YFSETQ. The CDR3 contains 15 residues. CDR3 in amino acids: CASSSLDRGRETQYF. CDR3 coding DNA: TGCGCCAGCAGCTCCCTGGACAGGGGGCGAGAGACCCAGTACTTC.